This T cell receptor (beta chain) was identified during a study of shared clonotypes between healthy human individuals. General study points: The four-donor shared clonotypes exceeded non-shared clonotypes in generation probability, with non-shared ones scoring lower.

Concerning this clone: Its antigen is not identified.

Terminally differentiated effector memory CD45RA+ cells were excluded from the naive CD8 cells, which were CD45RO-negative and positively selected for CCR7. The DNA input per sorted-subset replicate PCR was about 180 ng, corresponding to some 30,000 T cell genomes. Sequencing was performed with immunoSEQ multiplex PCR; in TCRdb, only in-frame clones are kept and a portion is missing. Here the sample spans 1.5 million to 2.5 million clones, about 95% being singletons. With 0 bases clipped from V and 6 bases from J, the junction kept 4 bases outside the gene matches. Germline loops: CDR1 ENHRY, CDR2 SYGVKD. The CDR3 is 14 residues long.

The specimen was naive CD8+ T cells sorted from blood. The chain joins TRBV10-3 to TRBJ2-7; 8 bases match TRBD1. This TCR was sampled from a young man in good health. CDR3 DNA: TGTGCCATCAGTGAGTCGAGCACAGGGGGCGAGCAGTACTTC. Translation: CAISESSTGGEQYF.